The clone carrying this T cell receptor beta chain came up a few times. Antigen specificity is unknown. The germline CDR1 and CDR2 sequences are MDHEN and SYDVKM. This CDR3 spans 17 amino acids. V was pared by 6 bases and J by 6 bases, with 18 bases of the junction left unmatched. The record originates from a study of blood T cells in healthy people across ages. Study observations and caveats: The fall in TCR beta diversity per million T cells was roughly linear with age.

The study drew donors from healthy Caucasian individuals in Russia aged about 6 to 90. Together with a sample-barcoded 5' primer, a J-beta primer mix was included in a second PCR lasting roughly 6 to 12 cycles. Researchers report that a template-switch adaptor with 12 random nucleotides tagged each cDNA molecule. Every sample gave at least 3 million paired-end reads containing CDR3. TCRdb re-called the 5' RACE reads through MiXCR, storing one row per CDR3 protein. The repertoire includes some 1.4 million distinct CDR3 sequences, about 43% of them detected once, and roughly 7.9% sits in the top ten. This TCR derives from a woman under 30 in good health. The V gene is TRBV28, the J gene TRBJ1-2, with 8 bases lining up with TRBD1. What was sequenced was blood. CDR3 sequence (DNA): TGTGCCAGCAGCGATCCCGGACAGGGCCTTTTTGCCAATGGCTACACCTTC. It translates to CASSDPGQGLFANGYTF.